This TCR beta chain was documented in a study of blood T cell repertoires in COVID-19. The CDR3 totals 15 residues. V was shortened by 2 bases and J by 7 bases, with 15 bases between the two germline ends. Germline CDR1 MNHEY, CDR2 SMNVEV (reference sequence). The table came from immunoSEQ multiplex PCR; TCRdb's copy has only in-frame clones and leaves some out. The table includes 90,000 to 100,000 clones, 75% to 90% detected once. This sequence was found in an elderly man with acute or convalescent COVID-19. The genes are TRBV27 and TRBJ2-1; the D is unclear. The sample taken for sequencing was peripheral blood. CDR3 DNA: TGTGCCAGCAGTTTAGGCCGTGGGTCTAGGAATGAGCAGTTCTTC. Its protein is CASSLGRGSRNEQFF.